A single TCR beta chain is shown here with its context. Its target is not known. This sample was taken from a study of beta chain features in type 1 diabetes. Study context: Patients were similar to healthy donors in age and gender (as well as in cell yields). General observations from the study: Patients with type 1 diabetes carried fewer insertions and had more deletions at their VDJ junctions.

CDR3 length equals 13 residues. Trimming took 3 bases from V and 4 from J, leaving 9 bases between them. Germline V CDR1 and CDR2: SGHVS, FQNEAQ. Expressed TCRB transcripts got sequenced, as all isolated RNA was reverse transcribed. The repertoire was sequenced with immunoSEQ multiplex PCR; TCRdb's copy has only in-frame clones and lacks some. The table lists 200,000 to 250,000 clones, about 25% of them singletons. The chain carries TRBV7-8 and TRBJ1-1; D is unresolved. This receptor was taken from a man aged 25 to 45 in good health. Sequencing was carried out using central memory CD4+ T cells from blood. This CDR3 is CASSFERATEAFF. CDR3 nucleotide sequence: TGTGCCAGCAGCTTTGAGAGGGCCACTGAAGCTTTCTTT.